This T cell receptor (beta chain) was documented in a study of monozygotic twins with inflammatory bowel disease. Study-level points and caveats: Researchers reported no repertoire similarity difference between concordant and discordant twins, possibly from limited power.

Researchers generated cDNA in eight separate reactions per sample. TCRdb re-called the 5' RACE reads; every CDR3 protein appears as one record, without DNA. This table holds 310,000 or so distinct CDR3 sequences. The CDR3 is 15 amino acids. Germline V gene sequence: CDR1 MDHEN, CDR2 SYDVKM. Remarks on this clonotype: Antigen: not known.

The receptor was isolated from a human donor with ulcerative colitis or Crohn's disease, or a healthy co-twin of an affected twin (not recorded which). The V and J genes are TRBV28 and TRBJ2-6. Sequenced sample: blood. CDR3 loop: CASSSSRSGANVLTF.